Below are 9 T cell receptor beta chains sequenced from a single sample in a study of T cells in Graves' hyperthyroidism and ophthalmopathy (dated by TCRdb to the late 2010s). The library was generated by multiplex PCR. The sequencer listed for this sample is Illumina HiSeq 2000. The TCR beta CDR3 regions were amplified from RNA transcripts. The first round of RT-PCR for the TCR CDR3 was performed with the HTBI primer set and the Qiagen OneStep RT-PCR kit. The public reads were quality trimmed at Q25 with fastp and then assembled into clones with MiXCR by TCRdb, keeping productive beta chains. Duplicate CDR3 protein sequences are folded into a single record with the most common DNA and genes. Within this sample are roughly 570,000 distinct CDR3 sequences, with around 45% of them counted one time only. The ten largest clonotypes hold around 19% of the sample. The source material was peripheral blood or thyroid tissue (not recorded which). The source is an adult woman with Graves' disease, either hyperthyroidism or ophthalmopathy (not recorded which).

This clonotype was seen ten or more times. This chain connects TRBV5-1 to TRBJ1-1, with a weak D call TRBD1 (5 bases). CDR1 and CDR2 (germline): SGHRS, YFSETQ. The CDR3 extends over 15 amino acids. The ends were cut back, 4 bases at V and 5 bases at J, with 18 bases in the middle. The DNA of the CDR3 is TGCGCCAGCAGCCCGGGACCGCCCCGGGAGACTGAAGCTTTCTTT. Residues: CASSPGPPRETEAFF.

This clonotype was found many times. The rearrangement links TRBV5-4 to TRBJ2-2; D gene ambiguous. CDR1 is SGHNT, CDR2 YYREEE, per germline (reference sequence). There are 12 residues in the CDR3. V lost 2 bases and J 7 bases, leaving 6 bases between the germline ends. CDR3 sequence: CASSFEGGELFF. The CDR3 DNA reads as TGTGCCAGCAGCTTCGAAGGCGGGGAGCTGTTTTTT.

This clonotype has at least ten counts. The chain combines TRBV4-1 with TRBJ1-1; no definite D call. This CDR3 is built from 15 residues. Deletions cut 0 bases from V and 0 bases from J, with 8 bases between. Germline CDR1 is MGHRA and CDR2 is YSYEKL. CDR3 loop: CASSQEAFLNTEAFF. The CDR3 DNA reads as TGCGCCAGCAGCCAAGAGGCGTTCTTGAACACTGAAGCTTTCTTT.

This clonotype has at least ten counts. The chain joins TRBV6-6 to TRBJ1-6; no clear D gene. This CDR3 is built from 17 residues. Trimming shortened V by 4 bases and J by 0 bases, and 13 bases separated the two germline ends. CDR1 is MNHNY and CDR2 is SVGAGI in the germline V gene (reference sequence). CDR3 coding DNA: TGTGCCAGCAGTTCTAGTACGTCGAGCTCCTATAATTCACCCCTCCACTTT. As protein: CASSSSTSSSYNSPLHF.

The rearrangement joins TRBV20-1 to TRBJ2-5; D is uncertain. Trimming took 5 bases from V and 0 from J, leaving 10 bases between them. CDR1 and CDR2 from the germline V gene are DFQATT and SNEGSKA (reference sequence). The CDR3 sequence is 13 residues long. CDR3: CSAWNPNQETQYF. The CDR3 DNA follows: TGCAGTGCTTGGAACCCGAACCAAGAGACCCAGTACTTC.

The table lists this clonotype with many counts. Since a much larger clone is just one base distant, this may be a read error. The rearrangement links TRBV5-1 to TRBJ2-2; unclear D gene. The CDR3 extends over 10 amino acids. CDR1 is SGHRS, CDR2 YFSETQ, per germline. CDR3: CASSLGELFF. Here the CDR3 DNA reads TGTGCCAGCAGCTTAGGGGAGCTGTTTTTT.

This clonotype has at least ten counts. This chain uses TRBV2 with TRBJ1-1, with 10 bases that match TRBD1. Germline V gene sequence: CDR1 SNHLY, CDR2 FYNNEI. J lost 0 bases, V lost 7 bases, and 5 bases had no gene match. The CDR3 consists of 15 residues. CDR3 protein: CASTPDRGLNTEAFF. The DNA for the CDR3 is TGTGCCAGCACCCCAGACAGGGGGCTGAACACTGAAGCTTTCTTT.

A word on this clonotype: The final CDR3 position lacks the conserved phenylalanine or tryptophan, pointing to a likely read error. The DNA is omitted, as the CDR3 cannot be located on it reliably, and the CDR3 follows TCRdb's listing. The chain employs TRBV15 and TRBJ1-1. From its first to its last residue, the CDR3 has 10 amino acids. Per germline, CDR1 LNHNV and CDR2 YYDKDF (reference sequence). CDR3 residues: CATSREAGFY.

This clonotype was recorded at least ten times. This chain uses TRBV7-8 with TRBJ2-5; no definite D call. V was clipped by 5 bases and J by 4 bases, with 14 bases between them. This CDR3 spans 14 amino acids. CDR1 and CDR2 from the germline V gene are SGHVS and FQNEAQ. CDR3 in amino acids: CASSRGQIGETQYF. DNA of the CDR3: TGTGCCAGCAGCCGCGGTCAAATAGGAGAGACCCAGTACTTC.